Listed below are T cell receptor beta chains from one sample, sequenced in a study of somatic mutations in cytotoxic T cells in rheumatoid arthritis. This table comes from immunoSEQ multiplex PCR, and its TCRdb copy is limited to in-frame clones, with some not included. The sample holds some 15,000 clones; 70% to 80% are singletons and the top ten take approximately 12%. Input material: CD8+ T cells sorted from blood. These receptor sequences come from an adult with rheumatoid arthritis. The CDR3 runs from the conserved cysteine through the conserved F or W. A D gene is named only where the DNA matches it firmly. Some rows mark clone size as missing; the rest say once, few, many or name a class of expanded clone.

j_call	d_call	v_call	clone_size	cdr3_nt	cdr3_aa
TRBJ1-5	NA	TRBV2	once	TGTGCCAGCAGTGATGCAGGGCTATTAGATCAGCCCCAGCATTTT	CASSDAGLLDQPQHF
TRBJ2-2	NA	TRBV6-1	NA	TGTGCCAGCCCCCCGGACACCAACACCGGGGAGCTGTTTTTT	CASPPDTNTGELFF
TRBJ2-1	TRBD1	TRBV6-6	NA	TGTGCCAGCAGCCCGGGACAGGGGATAATCAATGAGCAGTTCTTC	CASSPGQGIINEQFF
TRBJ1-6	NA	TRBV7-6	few	TGTGCCAGCAGCTCCCTCCTTCAGGATAATTCACCCCTCCACTTT	CASSSLLQDNSPLHF
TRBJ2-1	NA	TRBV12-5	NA	TGTGCTAGTGGTTTGGGTTCAGGGGTCAACAATGAGCAGTTCTTC	CASGLGSGVNNEQFF
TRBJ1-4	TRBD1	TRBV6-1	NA	TGTGCCAGCAGTGAAGCCGCGGCAGGGGGGCATGAAAAACTGTTTTTT	CASSEAAAGGHEKLFF
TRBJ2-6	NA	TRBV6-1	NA	TGTGCCAGCAGTGATCTCTCTGGGGCCAACGTCCTGACTTTC	CASSDLSGANVLTF
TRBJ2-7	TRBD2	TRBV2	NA	TGTGCCAGCAGTGAATTGATTAGCGGGGGAGAGCAGTACTTC	CASSELISGGEQYF
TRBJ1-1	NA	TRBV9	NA	TGTGCCAGCAGCGCTGGACACCTCACTGAAGCTTTCTTT	CASSAGHLTEAFF
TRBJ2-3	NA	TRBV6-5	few	TGTGCCAGCAGTTATCTGGCAGATTTGGCTACGCAGTATTTT	CASSYLADLATQYF
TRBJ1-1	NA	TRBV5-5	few	TGTGCCAGCAGTGTAGGGTTAACTGAAGCTTTCTTT	CASSVGLTEAFF
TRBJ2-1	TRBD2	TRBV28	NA	TGTGCCAGCAACACGGGGGGGGCCTACAATGAGCAGTTCTTC	CASNTGGAYNEQFF
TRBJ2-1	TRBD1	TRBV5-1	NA	TGCGCCAGCAGCTCCGGGACAGGGGGAATGAATGAGCAGTTCTTC	CASSSGTGGMNEQFF
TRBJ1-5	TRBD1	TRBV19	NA	TGTGCCAGTATCCCCGGGACAGGGGGGTTTCGGAGCAATCAGCCCCAGCATTTT	CASIPGTGGFRSNQPQHF
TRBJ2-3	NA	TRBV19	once	TGTGCCAGTAGTCCAACCGGGGGCAGGGCAGATACGCAGTATTTT	CASSPTGGRADTQYF
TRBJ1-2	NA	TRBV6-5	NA	TGTGCCAGCAGCTTCACAGGGTACTATGGCTACACCTTC	CASSFTGYYGYTF
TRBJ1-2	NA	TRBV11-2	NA	TGTGCCAGCAGCTGGGGGGCGGCAACCTATGGCTACACCTTC	CASSWGAATYGYTF
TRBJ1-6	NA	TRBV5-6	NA	TGTGCCAGCAGCTTGGAGCAGAGTTATAATTCACCCCTCCACTTT	CASSLEQSYNSPLHF
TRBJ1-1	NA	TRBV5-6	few	TGTGCCAGCAGCGAGGGACTTATTCGGACTTTCTTT	CASSEGLIRTFF
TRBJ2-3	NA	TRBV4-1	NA	TGCGCCAGCAGCCAAGATCCGGACAGCGCAGATACGCAGTATTTT	CASSQDPDSADTQYF
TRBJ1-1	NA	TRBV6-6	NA	TGTGCCAGCAGTTACAAGGGAACTGAAGCTTTCTTT	CASSYKGTEAFF
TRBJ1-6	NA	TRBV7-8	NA	TGTGCCACCACCCAAGGGAGCTCCTATAATTCACCCCTCCACTTT	CATTQGSSYNSPLHF
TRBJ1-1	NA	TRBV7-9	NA	TGTGCCAGCAGCTTAGGGAACCCGGGGAACACTGAAGCTTTCTTT	CASSLGNPGNTEAFF
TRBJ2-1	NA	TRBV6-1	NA	TGTGCCAGCAGTGAGGGGGCGAATGAGCAGTTCTTC	CASSEGANEQFF
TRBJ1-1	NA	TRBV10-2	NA	TGCGCCAGCAGTGAAAGTCAGGTTGCGTTCTTT	CASSESQVAFF
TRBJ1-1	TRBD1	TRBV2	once	TGTGCCAGCAGTGTGCAGGGACAGGGGGGAAGTGAAGCTTTCTTT	CASSVQGQGGSEAFF
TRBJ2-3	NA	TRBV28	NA	TGTGCCAGCAGTTCCAACTCCCTGGCCACAGATACGCAGTATTTT	CASSSNSLATDTQYF
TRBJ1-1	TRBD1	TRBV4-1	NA	TGCGCCAGCAGCCTAACACAGGGGGCCCGAACTGAAGCTTTCTTT	CASSLTQGARTEAFF
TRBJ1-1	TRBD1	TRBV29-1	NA	TGCAGCGTTGACGAGGGGGCGGGCACTGAAGCTTTCTTT	CSVDEGAGTEAFF
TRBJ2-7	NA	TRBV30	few	TGTGCCTGGAGTGTACATGGTAAGGACGAGCAGTACTTC	CAWSVHGKDEQYF
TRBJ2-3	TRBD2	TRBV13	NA	TGTGCCAGCAGCCAACTAGCGGGTGATGTCACAGATACGCAGTATTTT	CASSQLAGDVTDTQYF
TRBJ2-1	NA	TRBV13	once	TGTGCCAGCAGCTTAGGCCTCCGTAATGAGCAGTTCTTC	CASSLGLRNEQFF
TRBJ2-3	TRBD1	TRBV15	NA	TGTGCCACCGATCCGGGACAGGGGGCTTTGGCAGATACGCAGTATTTT	CATDPGQGALADTQYF